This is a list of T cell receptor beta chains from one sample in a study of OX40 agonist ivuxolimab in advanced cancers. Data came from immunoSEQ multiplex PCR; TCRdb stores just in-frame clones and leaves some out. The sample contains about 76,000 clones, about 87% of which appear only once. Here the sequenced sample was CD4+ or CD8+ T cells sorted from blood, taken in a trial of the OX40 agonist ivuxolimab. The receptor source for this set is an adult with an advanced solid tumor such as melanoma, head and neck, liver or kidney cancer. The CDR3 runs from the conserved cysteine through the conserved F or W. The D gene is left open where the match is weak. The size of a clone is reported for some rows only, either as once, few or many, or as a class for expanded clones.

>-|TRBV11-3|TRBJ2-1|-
TGTGCCAGCAGCCAGGACAGATACAATGAGCAGTTCTTC
CASSQDRYNEQFF
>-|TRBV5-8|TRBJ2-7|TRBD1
TGTGCCAGCAGCTTATCATGGGGACAGCCCTACGAGCAGTACTTC
CASSLSWGQPYEQYF
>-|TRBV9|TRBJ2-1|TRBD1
TGTGCCAGCAGCATGACAGGGGCCCACAATGAGCAGTTCTTC
CASSMTGAHNEQFF
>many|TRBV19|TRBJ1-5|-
TGTGCCAGTAACCCCGCAGGGAGGGGAAATCAGCCCCAGCATTTT
CASNPAGRGNQPQHF
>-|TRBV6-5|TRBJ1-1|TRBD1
TGTGCCAGCAGCGGGACAGGGGTTTTGAACACTGAAGCTTCCTTT
CASSGTGVLNTEASF
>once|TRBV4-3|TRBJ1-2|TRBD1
TGCGCCAGCAGCCAAGATTGGGGACAGGGGGCGCGGGGCTACACCTTC
CASSQDWGQGARGYTF
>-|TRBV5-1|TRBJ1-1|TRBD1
TGCGCCAGCAGCTTGGATGGGACAGGGGCTTCTGAAGCTTTCTTT
CASSLDGTGASEAFF
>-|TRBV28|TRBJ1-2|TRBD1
TGTGCCAGCAGTTCCGGACAGGAAAGGAATGGCTACACCTTC
CASSSGQERNGYTF
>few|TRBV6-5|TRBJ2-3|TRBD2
TGTGCCAGCAGTTACACGGGGGGGGCCACAGATACGCAGTATTTT
CASSYTGGATDTQYF
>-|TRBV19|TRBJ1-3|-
TGTGCCAGTAGTATTTGGCGACCGATCTCTGGAAACACCATATATTTT
CASSIWRPISGNTIYF
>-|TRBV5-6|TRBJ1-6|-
TGTGCCAGCAGCTCCCTCTATAATTCACCCCTCCACTTT
CASSSLYNSPLHF
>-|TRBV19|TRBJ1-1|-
TGTGCCAGTAGTATTACGGGAATTGGGACTGAAGCTTTCTTT
CASSITGIGTEAFF
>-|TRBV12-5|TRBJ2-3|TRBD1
TGTGCTAGTGGACCCGAGACAGGGTCCCGCACAGATACGCAGTATTTT
CASGPETGSRTDTQYF
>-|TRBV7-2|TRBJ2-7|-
TGTGCCAGCAGCCGGGACGCGGGCGAGCAGTACTTC
CASSRDAGEQYF
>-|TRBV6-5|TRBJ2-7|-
TGTGCCAGCAGTTACTCGACTGGGGCTCTTATGTACGAGCAGTACTTC
CASSYSTGALMYEQYF
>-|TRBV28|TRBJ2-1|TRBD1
TGTGCCAGCAGACAAGTCCGGGACAGGGGGCGAGGTGAGCAGTTCTTC
CASRQVRDRGRGEQFF
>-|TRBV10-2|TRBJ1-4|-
TGCGCCAGCAACCACCGACAGGCTGAAAAACTGTTTTTT
CASNHRQAEKLFF
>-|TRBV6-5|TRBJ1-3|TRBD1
TGTGCCAGCAGTTACTCGGGACAGGGGGCTGGAAACACCATATATTTT
CASSYSGQGAGNTIYF
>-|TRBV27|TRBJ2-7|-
-
CASSFLAGGAGIPYEQYF
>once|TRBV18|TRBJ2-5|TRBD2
TGTGCCAGCTCACCAGCAGCGGGGATAGAGAGTATCCAGTACTTC
CASSPAAGIESIQYF
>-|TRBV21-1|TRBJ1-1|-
TGTGCCAGCAGCAAATTAAAACAGGAGAACACTGAAGCTTTCTTT
CASSKLKQENTEAFF
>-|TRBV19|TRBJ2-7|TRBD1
TGTGCCAGTAGTAGGCCGGGACAGGCCTACGAGCAGTACTTC
CASSRPGQAYEQYF
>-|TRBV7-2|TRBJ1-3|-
TGTGCCAGCAGCTTATCAGGGGCTGGAAACACCATATATTTT
CASSLSGAGNTIYF
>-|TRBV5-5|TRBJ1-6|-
TGTGCCAGCAGCCGACGACAGACGAATAATTCACCCCTCCACTTT
CASSRRQTNNSPLHF
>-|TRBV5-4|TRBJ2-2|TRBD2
TGTGCCAGCAGCCCTGGGACTAGCGGGCCCAATGTGTTTTTT
CASSPGTSGPNVFF
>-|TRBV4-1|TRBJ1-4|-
TGCGCCAGCAGCCAAGTCGTCACTAATGAAAAACTGTTTTTT
CASSQVVTNEKLFF
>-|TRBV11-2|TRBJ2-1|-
TGTGCCAGCAGCTTAGCCGGGAACAATGAGCAGTTCTTC
CASSLAGNNEQFF
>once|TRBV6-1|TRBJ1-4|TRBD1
TGTGCCAGCAGACCACAGGGGATTAATGAAAAACTGTTTTTT
CASRPQGINEKLFF
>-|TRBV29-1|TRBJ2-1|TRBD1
TGCAGCGTTGAAGCCTGGACAGGGGGGAATGAGCAGTTCTTC
CSVEAWTGGNEQFF
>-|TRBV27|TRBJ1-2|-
TGTGCCAGCAGCCGATCAGGAGACACTAATGGCTACACCTTC
CASSRSGDTNGYTF
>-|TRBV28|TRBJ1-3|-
TGTGCCAGCAGTTCCGGGACCTCTGGAAACACCATATATTTT
CASSSGTSGNTIYF
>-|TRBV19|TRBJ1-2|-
TGTGCCTCCGTACCAGGGGACAAATACTATGGCTACACCTTC
CASVPGDKYYGYTF
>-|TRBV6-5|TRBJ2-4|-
TGTGCCAGCAGTTACGGTCCGTTAGCCAAAAACATTCAGTACTTC
CASSYGPLAKNIQYF
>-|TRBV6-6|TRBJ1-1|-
TGTGCCAGCAGCCCTCCGGGGGGTCTTAACACTGAAGCTTTCTTT
CASSPPGGLNTEAFF
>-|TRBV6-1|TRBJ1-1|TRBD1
TGTGCCAGCAGTGAATTTGGACAGGGGGGGACTGAAGCTTTCTTT
CASSEFGQGGTEAFF
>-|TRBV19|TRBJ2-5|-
TGTGCCAGTAGGGTCGGATTGGGAGAGACCCAGTACTTC
CASRVGLGETQYF
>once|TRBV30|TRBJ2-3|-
TGTGCCTGGAGTCACGGGGGATCAACAGATACGCAGTATTTT
CAWSHGGSTDTQYF
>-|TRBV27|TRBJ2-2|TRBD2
TGTGCCAGCAGTTCGGGACTAGCGGGGGGTTGGACCGGGGAGCTGTTTTTT
CASSSGLAGGWTGELFF
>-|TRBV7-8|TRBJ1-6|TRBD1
TGTGCCAGCAGCTTACGGGACAGGGCGTTAGGCAATAATTCACCCCTCCACTTT
CASSLRDRALGNNSPLHF
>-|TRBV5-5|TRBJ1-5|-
TGTGCCAGCAACCCGGACGGCAATCAGCCCCAGCATTTT
CASNPDGNQPQHF
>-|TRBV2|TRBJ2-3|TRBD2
TGTGCCAGCAGTGGGTCTAGCGGGGGCACAGATACGCAGTATTTT
CASSGSSGGTDTQYF
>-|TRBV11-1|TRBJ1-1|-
TGTGCCAGCAGCGAATTCATGAACACTGAAGCTTTCTTT
CASSEFMNTEAFF
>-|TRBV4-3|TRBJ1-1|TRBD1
TGCGCCAGCAGCATGGGACAGGGGGACACTGAAGCTTTCTTT
CASSMGQGDTEAFF
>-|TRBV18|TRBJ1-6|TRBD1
TGTGCCAGCTCACCCGGACAGGGGAATTCACCCCTCCACTTT
CASSPGQGNSPLHF
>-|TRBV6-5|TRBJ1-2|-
TGTGCCAGCAGCCGAGAGGATGACAGGTCCTATGGCTACACCTTC
CASSREDDRSYGYTF
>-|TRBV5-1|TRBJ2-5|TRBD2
TGCGCCAGCAGCTTGGAACCGGGGGGGCAAGAGACCCAGTACTTC
CASSLEPGGQETQYF
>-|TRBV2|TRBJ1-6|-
TGTGCCAGCAGTGCTGACAGGACGAATTCACCCCTCCACTTT
CASSADRTNSPLHF